This T cell receptor (beta chain) came from a study of CD8 T cells in ankylosing spondylitis. Study-level results: Existing reports had already noted some motif variants in reactive arthritis synovial fluid and blood. Seemingly distinctive of ankylosing spondylitis blood was a TCR beta motif formed by eight highly homologous variants.

Quantitative 5'-RACE with molecular barcodes generated TCR beta libraries. MiXCR, run by TCRdb on the 5' RACE reads, gives a single entry per CDR3 protein. The repertoire holds tens of thousands of distinct CDR3 sequences, with around 8.5% as singletons. This clonotype was recorded many times. Its matching antigen is unknown. The CDR3 extends over 16 amino acids. Trimming shortened V by 0 bases and J by 2 bases, and 14 bases separated the two germline ends. Germline V gene data show CDR1 as SGHRS and CDR2 as YFSETQ. The clonotype originates from a male donor with ankylosing spondylitis. The rearrangement links TRBV5-1 to TRBJ1-1, with D possibly TRBD1 on 6 matching bases. The sample consisted of blood, either unsorted or a sorted T cell fraction (not recorded which). The CDR3 loop is CASSLALDRPNTEAFF. DNA for the CDR3: TGCGCCAGCAGCTTGGCCTTGGACAGACCAAACACTGAAGCTTTCTTT. Full variable domain (remainder filled in from reference TRBV5-1 and TRBJ1-1): KAGVTQTPRYLIKTRGQQVTLSCSPISGHRSVSWYQQTPGQGLQFLFEYFSETQRNKGNFPGRFSGRQFSNSRSEMNVSTLELGDSALYLCASSLALDRPNTEAFFGQGTRLTVV.